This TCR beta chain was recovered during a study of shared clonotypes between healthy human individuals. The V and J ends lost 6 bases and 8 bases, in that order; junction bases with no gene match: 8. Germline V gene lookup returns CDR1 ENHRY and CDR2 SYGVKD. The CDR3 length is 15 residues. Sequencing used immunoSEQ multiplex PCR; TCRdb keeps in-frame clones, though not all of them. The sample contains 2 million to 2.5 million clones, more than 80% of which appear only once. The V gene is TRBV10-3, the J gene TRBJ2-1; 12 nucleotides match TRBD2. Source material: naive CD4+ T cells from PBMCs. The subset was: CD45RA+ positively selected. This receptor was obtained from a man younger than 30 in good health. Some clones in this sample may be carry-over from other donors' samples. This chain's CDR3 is CAIRRTSGIADEQFF. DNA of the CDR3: TGTGCCATCAGGAGGACTAGCGGGATCGCCGATGAGCAGTTCTTC.